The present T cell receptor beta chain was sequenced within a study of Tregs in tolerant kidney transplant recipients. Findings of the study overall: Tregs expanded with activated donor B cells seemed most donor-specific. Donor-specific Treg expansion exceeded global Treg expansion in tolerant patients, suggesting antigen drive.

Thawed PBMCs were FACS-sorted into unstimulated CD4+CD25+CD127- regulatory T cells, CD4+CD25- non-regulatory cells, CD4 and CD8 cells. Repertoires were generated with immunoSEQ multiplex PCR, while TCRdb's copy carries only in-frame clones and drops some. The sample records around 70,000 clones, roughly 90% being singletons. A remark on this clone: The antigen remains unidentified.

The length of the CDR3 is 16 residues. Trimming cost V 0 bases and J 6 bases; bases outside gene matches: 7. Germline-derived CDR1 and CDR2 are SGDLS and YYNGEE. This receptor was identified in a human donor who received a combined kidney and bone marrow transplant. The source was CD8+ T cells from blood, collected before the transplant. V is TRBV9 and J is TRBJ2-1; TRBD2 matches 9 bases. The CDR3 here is CASSVVGSGSLNEQFF. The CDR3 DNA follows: TGTGCCAGCAGCGTAGTCGGTAGCGGGAGCCTCAATGAGCAGTTCTTC.